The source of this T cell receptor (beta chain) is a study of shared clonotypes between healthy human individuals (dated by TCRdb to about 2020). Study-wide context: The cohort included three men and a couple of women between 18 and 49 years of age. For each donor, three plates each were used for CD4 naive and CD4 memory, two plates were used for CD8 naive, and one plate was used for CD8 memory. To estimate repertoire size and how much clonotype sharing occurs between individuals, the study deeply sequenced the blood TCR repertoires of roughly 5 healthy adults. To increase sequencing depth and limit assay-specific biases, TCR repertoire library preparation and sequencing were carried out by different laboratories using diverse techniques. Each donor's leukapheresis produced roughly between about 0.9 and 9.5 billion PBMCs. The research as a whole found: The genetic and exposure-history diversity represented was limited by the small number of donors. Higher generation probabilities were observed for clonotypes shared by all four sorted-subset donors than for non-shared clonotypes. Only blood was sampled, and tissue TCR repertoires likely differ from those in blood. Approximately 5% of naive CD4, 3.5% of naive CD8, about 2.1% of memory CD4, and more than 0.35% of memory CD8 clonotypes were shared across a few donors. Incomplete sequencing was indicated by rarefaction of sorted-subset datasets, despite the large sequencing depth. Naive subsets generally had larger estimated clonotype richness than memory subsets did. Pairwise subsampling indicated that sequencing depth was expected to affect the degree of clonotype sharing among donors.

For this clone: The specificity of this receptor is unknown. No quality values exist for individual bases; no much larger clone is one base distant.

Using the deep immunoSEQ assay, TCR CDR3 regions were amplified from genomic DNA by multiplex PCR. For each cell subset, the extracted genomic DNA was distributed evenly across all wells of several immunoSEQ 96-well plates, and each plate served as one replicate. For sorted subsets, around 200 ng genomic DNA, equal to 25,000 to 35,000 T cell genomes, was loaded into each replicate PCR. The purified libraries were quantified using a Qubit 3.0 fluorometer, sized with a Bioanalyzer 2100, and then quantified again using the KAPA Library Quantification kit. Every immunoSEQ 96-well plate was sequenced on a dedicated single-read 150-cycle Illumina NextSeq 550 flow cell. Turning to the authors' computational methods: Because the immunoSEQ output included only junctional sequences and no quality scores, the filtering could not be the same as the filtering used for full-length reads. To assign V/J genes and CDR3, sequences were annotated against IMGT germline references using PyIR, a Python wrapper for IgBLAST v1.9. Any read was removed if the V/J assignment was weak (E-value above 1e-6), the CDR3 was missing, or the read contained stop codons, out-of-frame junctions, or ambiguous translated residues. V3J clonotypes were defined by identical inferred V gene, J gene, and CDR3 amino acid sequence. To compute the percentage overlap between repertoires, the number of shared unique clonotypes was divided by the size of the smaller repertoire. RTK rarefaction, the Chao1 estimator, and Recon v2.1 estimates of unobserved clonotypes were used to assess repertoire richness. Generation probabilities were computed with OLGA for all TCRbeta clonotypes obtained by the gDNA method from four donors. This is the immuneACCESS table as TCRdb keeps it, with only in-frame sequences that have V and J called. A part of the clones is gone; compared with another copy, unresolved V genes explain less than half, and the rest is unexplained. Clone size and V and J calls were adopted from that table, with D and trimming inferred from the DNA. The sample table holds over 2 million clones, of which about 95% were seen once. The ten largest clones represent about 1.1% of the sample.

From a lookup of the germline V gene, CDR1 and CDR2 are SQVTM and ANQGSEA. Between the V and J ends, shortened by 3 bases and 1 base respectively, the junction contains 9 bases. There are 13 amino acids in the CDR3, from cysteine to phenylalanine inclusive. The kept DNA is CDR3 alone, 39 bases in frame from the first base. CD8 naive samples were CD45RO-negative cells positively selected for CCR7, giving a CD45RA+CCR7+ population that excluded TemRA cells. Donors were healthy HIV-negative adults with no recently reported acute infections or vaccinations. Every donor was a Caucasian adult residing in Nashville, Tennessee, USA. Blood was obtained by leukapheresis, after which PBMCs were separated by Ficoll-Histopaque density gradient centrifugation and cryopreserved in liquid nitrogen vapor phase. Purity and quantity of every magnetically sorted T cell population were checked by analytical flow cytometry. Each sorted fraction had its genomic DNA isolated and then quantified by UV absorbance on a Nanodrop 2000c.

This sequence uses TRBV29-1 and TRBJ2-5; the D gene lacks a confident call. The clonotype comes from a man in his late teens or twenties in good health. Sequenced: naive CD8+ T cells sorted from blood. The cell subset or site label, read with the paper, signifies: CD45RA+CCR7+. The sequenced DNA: TGCAGCGTTGAGCTGGGTGTCCAAGAGACCCAGTACTTC. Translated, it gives CSVELGVQETQYF.